Each of the 28 T cell receptor beta chains below was sequenced from the same sample in a study of identical twins. Each CDR3 protein is one row after TCRdb ran MiXCR on the 5' RACE reads. The table records some 320,000 distinct CDR3 sequences, roughly an eighth of them present only once. These data were also reused for a study on yellow fever vaccine responses in identical twins.

Input material: CD8+ T cells sorted from blood. These receptors originate from a woman under 30 in good health.

The rearrangement links TRBV4-1 to TRBJ2-7, with a possible D match to TRBD2 (6 bases). V lost 1 base to trimming and J lost 2 bases, with 15 bases between them. Germline CDR1 is MGHRA and CDR2 is YSYEKL. The CDR3 totals 16 residues. This CDR3 reads CASSQALAEPPYEQYF. The CDR3 DNA reads TGCGCCAGCAGCCAAGCTTTAGCGGAGCCTCCCTACGAGCAGTACTTC.

The table lists this clonotype with a few counts. The chain carries TRBV18 and TRBJ2-1; D might be TRBD2 (5 bases). Per the germline V gene, CDR1 is KGHSH and CDR2 is LQKENI. This CDR3 has 17 residues. Trimming removed 3 bases from V and 4 bases from J, with 19 bases in between. The CDR3 reads CASSPPRWRWRYNEQFF. Written as DNA, the CDR3 is TGTGCCAGCTCACCTCCCCGTTGGCGGTGGAGGTACAATGAGCAGTTCTTC.

This clonotype was seen once. The genes are TRBV27 and TRBJ2-5; D might be TRBD2 (5 bases). V was cut by 0 bases and J by 4 bases, with 12 bases left in between. CDR1 is MNHEY, CDR2 SMNVEV, per germline (reference sequence). The CDR3 totals 15 residues. CDR3: CASSLSPVRGETQYF. The CDR3 DNA reads TGTGCCAGCAGTTTATCCCCGGTTCGGGGAGAGACCCAGTACTTC.

The chain is built from TRBV3-1 and TRBJ2-5; TRBD1 or TRBD2 may be the D gene (5 bases each). Deletions cut 4 bases from V and 5 bases from J, with 17 bases between. This CDR3 contains 15 residues. Germline V gene data show CDR1 as LGHDT and CDR2 as YNNKEL (reference sequence). The CDR3 coding sequence is TGTGCCAGCAGCCCCCTGGGGCAGGGAGCCGAGACCCAGTACTTC. Translating gives CASSPLGQGAETQYF.

In its sample, this clonotype was seen many times. The chain has TRBV7-9 and TRBJ2-7; D is perhaps TRBD1 or TRBD2 (6 bases each). The CDR3 is 15 amino acids. Germline V gene lookup returns CDR1 SEHNR and CDR2 FQNEAQ (reference sequence). The V gene lost 1 base and the J gene lost 0 bases, with 10 bases spanning the gap. The CDR3 spells CASSLVGGPSYEQYF. DNA of the CDR3: TGTGCCAGCAGCTTAGTTGGGGGGCCCTCCTACGAGCAGTACTTC.

The V gene is TRBV2, the J gene TRBJ1-2, with no clear D. This CDR3 comprises 12 residues. From germline, CDR1 is SNHLY and CDR2 FYNNEI. V gave up 10 bases and J gave up 8 bases, with 17 bases separating them. CDR3 DNA: TGTGCCACCACCCGGGGTGCGGAGGGCTACACCTTC. This codes for CATTRGAEGYTF.

This clonotype has just a few counts. The V call is TRBV5-4, the J call TRBJ2-1, with 7 bases aligning to TRBD2. The V gene end was trimmed by 0 bases and the J gene end by 10 bases; junction bases not matched to a gene: 1. The length of the CDR3 is 12 residues. Germline lookup yields CDR1 SGHNT and CDR2 YYREEE (reference sequence). For the CDR3, the DNA is TGTGCCAGCAGCTTGGGGGAGGGGGAGCAGTTCTTC. It codes for CASSLGEGEQFF.

The sample holds a few counts of this clonotype. The chain links TRBV6-2 or TRBV6-3 to TRBJ2-7, with TRBD2 matching 11 bases. Trimming removed 6 bases from V and 6 bases from J; junction bases left unmatched: 16. In germline, CDR1 is MNHEY, CDR2 SVGEGT. CDR3 length: 17 residues. The CDR3 sequence is CASSQNLPSGRFGEQYF. The CDR3 bases are TGTGCCAGCAGCCAGAACCTCCCTAGCGGGAGGTTCGGCGAGCAGTACTTC.

The chain combines TRBV27 with TRBJ2-5; 7 bases agree with TRBD2. Germline CDR1 reads MNHEY; CDR2 reads SMNVEV (reference sequence). The CDR3 has 15 residues. V dropped 4 bases and J dropped 5; count of bases not matched to a gene: 10. The CDR3 nucleotides are TGTGCCAGCAGTTGGGGGAGGGGCACCGGGGAGACCCAGTACTTC. It yields the protein CASSWGRGTGETQYF.

This clonotype turned up a few times. The chain carries TRBV2 and TRBJ1-1; D gene uncertain. Germline-derived CDR1 and CDR2 are SNHLY and FYNNEI. This CDR3 is built from 10 residues. Trimming removed 7 bases at V and 8 bases at J, with 8 bases between. CDR3 sequence reads: CASIWVEAFF. The CDR3 DNA sequence: TGTGCCAGCATTTGGGTCGAAGCTTTCTTT.

The chain is built from TRBV28 and TRBJ2-7; 8 positions match TRBD2. Germline-derived CDR1 and CDR2 are MDHEN and SYDVKM. Trimming took 5 bases from V and 1 from J; bases not matched to a gene: 13. The CDR3 extends over 17 amino acids. In DNA, the CDR3 is TGTGCCAGCAGTCAGAGACTAGCGTCCATTGTTTCCTACGAGCAGTACTTC. This codes for CASSQRLASIVSYEQYF.

The gene calls are TRBV4-1 and TRBJ2-2, with 8 bases that match TRBD2. This CDR3 contains 15 residues. The germline gives CDR1 MGHRA, CDR2 YSYEKL. The ends lost 7 bases at V and 4 bases at J; junction bases unmatched: 8. CDR3 in amino acids: CASTYSTSGTGELFF. The CDR3 DNA is TGCGCCAGCACGTACTCAACTAGCGGCACCGGGGAGCTGTTTTTT.

This chain joins TRBV4-1 and TRBJ2-2; no clear D gene. Trimming took off 2 bases at V and 5 bases at J, with 6 bases between the two ends. The length of the CDR3 is 13 residues. Germline assignment: CDR1 MGHRA and CDR2 YSYEKL. CDR3 protein: CASSQLITGELFF. Here the CDR3 DNA reads TGCGCCAGCAGCCAATTAATTACCGGGGAGCTGTTTTTT.

DNA for the CDR3: TGTGCCAGCAGTTTAGCTTACGAGGGCGGGGAGCTGTTTTTT. This codes for CASSLAYEGGELFF. This chain links TRBV12-3 or TRBV12-4 with TRBJ2-2; possible D gene TRBD2, 5 bases. Trimming stripped 0 bases from V and 7 bases from J, with 9 bases between. The CDR3 loop spans 14 amino acids.

This clonotype has more than one count but fewer than ten. The rearrangement links TRBV2 to TRBJ2-1, with a possible D match to TRBD2 (6 bases). This CDR3 spans 16 amino acids. CDR1 and CDR2 from the germline V gene are SNHLY and FYNNEI. Trimming took 5 bases from V and 1 from J, leaving 15 bases between them. The CDR3 spells CASSPAEGTSYNEQFF. In DNA, the CDR3 is TGTGCCAGCAGTCCGGCTGAGGGGACTTCCTACAATGAGCAGTTCTTC.

A note on this clonotype: The junction shows a germline mismatch at one end, possibly a read error. The J gene is TRBJ2-7, the V gene TRBV3-1, with TRBD2 matching 12 bases. The CDR3 sequence is 17 residues long. Germline V gene sequence: CDR1 LGHDT, CDR2 YNNKEL (reference sequence). Here the CDR3 reads CASSPGLAGTAGYEPYF. The DNA of the CDR3 is TGTGCCAGCAGCCCCGGACTAGCGGGAACAGCGGGCTACGAGCCGTACTTC.

This clonotype was seen a few times. The J gene is TRBJ1-2, the V gene TRBV2; a weak D match, TRBD1 (5 bases). Per the germline V gene, CDR1 is SNHLY and CDR2 is FYNNEI. V gave up 3 bases and J gave up 0 bases, with 8 bases separating them. This CDR3 is built from 14 residues. In nucleotides, the CDR3 is TGTGCCAGCAGTGATGCGACAGCTAACTATGGCTACACCTTC. Translated, it gives CASSDATANYGYTF.

The V gene is TRBV3-1, the J gene TRBJ2-5; 10 positions agree with TRBD2. CDR1 is LGHDT, CDR2 YNNKEL, per germline (reference sequence). The V gene end was trimmed by 0 bases and the J gene end by 3 bases; junction bases not matched to a gene: 7. This CDR3 region has 17 residues. CDR3 in amino acids: CASSQETSGTWEETQYF. CDR3 sequence (DNA): TGTGCCAGCAGCCAAGAAACTAGCGGGACATGGGAAGAGACCCAGTACTTC.

This clonotype was detected only a few times. The V call is TRBV27, the J call TRBJ1-1; D remains ambiguous. Per germline, CDR1 MNHEY and CDR2 SMNVEV (reference sequence). This CDR3 is built from 13 residues. The ends were cut back, 2 bases at V and 7 bases at J, with 11 bases in the middle. CDR3 sequence (DNA): TGTGCCAGCAGTTTAATGTCACACCTTGAAGCTTTCTTT. Amino acid sequence: CASSLMSHLEAFF.

The chain employs TRBV12-3 or TRBV12-4 and TRBJ2-5, with 13 bases lining up with TRBD2. Trimming cost V 5 bases and J 2 bases; bases outside gene matches: 14. This CDR3 has 19 amino acids. The CDR3 sequence: CASSARTSGSRFGQETQYF. The CDR3, as DNA: TGTGCCAGCAGTGCTAGGACTAGCGGGAGTAGGTTCGGACAAGAGACCCAGTACTTC.

This clonotype was recorded many times. V and J are TRBV5-1 and TRBJ2-1; tentative D call: TRBD1 (6 bases). The length of the CDR3 is 16 residues. V gave up 0 bases and J gave up 2 bases, with 12 bases separating them. Germline V gene data show CDR1 as SGHRS and CDR2 as YFSETQ. CDR3 DNA sequence: TGCGCCAGCAGCTTGGCGTCAGGGGAGCCCTACAATGAGCAGTTCTTC. Translated: CASSLASGEPYNEQFF.

CDR3 loop: CASSLPGTVNQPQHF. In DNA form, the CDR3 reads TGTGCCAGCAGTTTACCCGGGACAGTTAATCAGCCCCAGCATTTT. This rearrangement joins TRBV28 to TRBJ1-5; 7 bases map to TRBD1. Trimming took 2 bases from V and 4 from J; bases not matched to a gene: 5. Germline assignment: CDR1 MDHEN and CDR2 SYDVKM. This CDR3 has 15 amino acids.

This clonotype was observed a few times. This chain connects TRBV7-8 to TRBJ2-5; no definite D call. The germline V and J ends were trimmed by 4 bases and 5 bases, with 5 bases remaining between them. Germline CDR1 and CDR2: SGHVS and FQNEAQ. The CDR3 consists of 11 residues. CDR3 region: CASSSSETQYF. CDR3 nucleotides: TGTGCCAGCAGCTCTTCGGAGACCCAGTACTTC.

This clonotype was detected only a few times. This chain joins TRBV28 and TRBJ2-7; D remains unclear. CDR1 is MDHEN and CDR2 is SYDVKM in the germline V gene. The CDR3 sequence is 16 residues long. V was trimmed by 4 bases and J by 0 bases, leaving 16 bases between them. In nucleotides, the CDR3 is TGTGCCAGCAGTTCTCGGGCCGAAATCGGCTCCTACGAGCAGTACGTC. Translation: CASSSRAEIGSYEQYV.

The chain uses TRBV29-1 and TRBJ2-3; D unclear. Trimming stripped 6 bases from V and 2 bases from J, with 12 bases between. Germline V gives CDR1 SQVTM, CDR2 ANQGSEA. This CDR3 has 13 amino acids. The CDR3 is CSVDGPLTDTQYF. The CDR3 DNA reads as TGCAGCGTGGACGGACCGCTCACAGATACGCAGTATTTT.

The chain links TRBV5-5 to TRBJ2-1; D is ambiguous. CDR1 SGHKS and CDR2 YYEKEE come from the germline V gene (reference sequence). CDR3 length: 12 residues. V was pared by 9 bases and J by 6 bases, with 13 bases between. CDR3 nucleotide sequence: TGTGCCATGGGCCCTGGGCTCAATGAGCAGTTCTTC. It yields the protein CAMGPGLNEQFF.

The chain joins TRBV7-6 to TRBJ2-1; a possible D gene is TRBD2 (5 bases). CDR3 size: 17 residues. Germline V gives CDR1 SGHVS, CDR2 FNYEAQ. The germline V and J ends were trimmed by 5 bases and 2 bases, with 19 bases remaining between them. In DNA, the CDR3 is TGTGCCAGCAGCACCCTCGATCGGACTGGGGCCTACAATGAGCAGTTCTTC. Protein product: CASSTLDRTGAYNEQFF.

The chain employs TRBV20-1 and TRBJ2-1, with TRBD2 identical over 9 bases. The CDR3 is 14 residues long. Trimming cost V 6 bases and J 5 bases; bases outside gene matches: 8. Germline CDR1 is DFQATT and CDR2 is SNEGSKA (reference sequence). CDR3 DNA: TGCAGTGCGAGGGGACTAGCTTGGAACAATGAGCAGTTCTTC. Encoded protein: CSARGLAWNNEQFF.